The 27 T cell receptor beta chains below come from one sample, sequenced in a study of cytomegalovirus exposure and HLA in healthy donors. Produced via immunoSEQ multiplex PCR; TCRdb's table is partial and in-frame only. The repertoire holds 100,000 to 150,000 clones, with just under 95% as singletons. The sequenced sample consisted of PBMCs. Source of these receptors: a woman aged 18-30 years in good health and CMV-seronegative.

The chain recombines TRBV13 with TRBJ1-5; D is undetermined. CDR1 is PRHDT, CDR2 FYEKMQ, per germline (reference sequence). Trimming took off 7 bases at V and 0 bases at J, with 16 bases between the two ends. This CDR3 spans 16 amino acids. The CDR3 DNA reads TGTGCCAGCAAATCCCAGAGGCCGGATAGCAATCAGCCCCAGCATTTT. Translating it yields CASKSQRPDSNQPQHF.

The V and J genes are TRBV2 and TRBJ1-1; no clear D. Between the trimmed V and J ends, which lost 4 bases and 4 bases, there was a span of 16 bases. Germline V CDR1 and CDR2: SNHLY, FYNNEI. The CDR3 loop spans 15 amino acids. The CDR3 reads CASSVSRVGATEAFF. The CDR3 nucleotides read TGTGCCAGCAGTGTCAGCCGGGTTGGAGCCACTGAAGCTTTCTTT. Drawing the rest from reference TRBV2 and TRBJ1-1, the complete variable domain is EPEVTQTPSHQVTQMGQEVILRCVPISNHLYFYWYRQILGQKVEFLVSFYNNEISEKSEIFDDQFSVERPDGSNFTLKIRSTKLEDSAMYFCASSVSRVGATEAFFGQGTRLTVV.

The CDR3: CASSLGIAGWRTEAFF. CDR3 sequence (DNA): TGTGCCAGCAGCTTAGGCATCGCAGGGTGGAGAACTGAAGCTTTCTTT. The chain joins TRBV7-6 to TRBJ1-1, with D perhaps matching TRBD1 (5 bases). Trimming removed 1 base at V and 5 bases at J, with 17 bases between. In germline, CDR1 is SGHVS, CDR2 FNYEAQ. The CDR3 spans 16 residues.

The J gene is TRBJ1-5, the V gene TRBV4-2; D call uncertain. This CDR3 contains 16 residues. V was cut by 3 bases and J by 2 bases, with 14 bases left in between. In germline, CDR1 is LGHNA, CDR2 YNFKEQ. The CDR3: CASSQDQTEGNQPQHF. CDR3 in DNA: TGTGCCAGCAGCCAGGACCAGACGGAGGGCAATCAGCCCCAGCATTTT.

V is TRBV12-5 and J is TRBJ1-1, with 7 bases that match TRBD1. The trim removed 6 bases at V and 4 bases at J, leaving 2 bases unmatched. CDR1 and CDR2 from the germline V gene are LGHNT and FRNRAP. The CDR3 loop spans 12 amino acids. This CDR3 reads CASGAGGTEAFF. CDR3 bases: TGTGCTAGTGGGGCAGGGGGCACTGAAGCTTTCTTT.

This rearrangement joins TRBV5-4 to TRBJ1-4, with 8 bases matching TRBD1. Looked up from germline, CDR1 is SGHNT and CDR2 is YYREEE (reference sequence). This CDR3 has 14 residues. V shed 0 bases and J 8 bases; nucleotides not matched to a gene: 3. DNA of the CDR3: TGTGCCAGCAGCTTGGGGACAGGGTACGAAAAACTGTTTTTT. Translated: CASSLGTGYEKLFF.

V and J are TRBV7-2 and TRBJ2-5; possible D gene TRBD2, 6 bases. Deletions cut 5 bases from V and 2 bases from J, with 15 bases between. Germline CDR1 is SGHTA and CDR2 is FQGNSA. The CDR3 has 15 residues. CDR3 loop: CASSRRAGGQETQYF. The CDR3 DNA reads TGTGCCAGCAGCCGGAGGGCAGGTGGTCAAGAGACCCAGTACTTC.

This clone was seen only once. This sequence joins TRBV6-5 and TRBJ1-2; perhaps TRBD1 as D (6 bases). Per germline, CDR1 MNHEY and CDR2 SVGAGI. This CDR3 contains 15 residues. Trimming took off 2 bases at V and 8 bases at J, with 18 bases between the two ends. The CDR3 DNA is TGTGCCAGCAGTTACCGCGACAGGAGTTTGTCCGGCTACACCTTC. Translating gives CASSYRDRSLSGYTF.

The chain combines TRBV4-2 with TRBJ2-1; the D gene is possibly TRBD2 (5 bases). The V gene's germline CDR1 is LGHNA and CDR2 YNFKEQ. The V gene lost 0 bases and the J gene lost 9 bases, with 12 bases spanning the gap. The CDR3 is 14 residues long. The CDR3 DNA follows: TGTGCCAGCAGCCAAGAGGAGAGGGTCGGTGAGCAGTTCTTC. Translation: CASSQEERVGEQFF.

CDR3 nucleotides: TGTGCCACGGGACAGGGCTACGAGCAGTACTTC. This encodes CATGQGYEQYF. The chain uses TRBV19 and TRBJ2-7, with 9 bases identical to TRBD1. After removal of 10 bases from V and 3 bases from J, the junction contained 1 base not matched to a gene. This CDR3 is 11 amino acids long. Germline assignment: CDR1 LNHDA and CDR2 SQIVND (reference sequence).

Note on this clone: Other DNA sequences in this specimen translate into the identical CDR3. This chain uses TRBV27 with TRBJ2-7; D perhaps matches TRBD2 (5 bases). Germline CDR1 reads MNHEY; CDR2 reads SMNVEV (reference sequence). The CDR3 covers 14 residues. V was pared by 3 bases and J by 1 base, with 10 bases between. As DNA, the CDR3 is TGTGCCAGCAGTTTTTCGGGATCATCCTACGAGCAGTACTTC. As protein: CASSFSGSSYEQYF.

The chain joins TRBV5-1 to TRBJ2-7; TRBD2 might be the D (7 bases). From germline, CDR1 is SGHRS and CDR2 YFSETQ. V was pared by 0 bases and J by 4 bases, with 20 bases between. The CDR3 extends over 17 amino acids. The CDR3: CASSLATGGQVDYEQYF. The CDR3 DNA is TGCGCCAGCAGCTTGGCTACCGGGGGGCAGGTCGATTACGAGCAGTACTTC. The whole variable domain, remainder taken from reference TRBV5-1 and TRBJ2-7, is KAGVTQTPRYLIKTRGQQVTLSCSPISGHRSVSWYQQTPGQGLQFLFEYFSETQRNKGNFPGRFSGRQFSNSRSEMNVSTLELGDSALYLCASSLATGGQVDYEQYFGPGTRLTVT.

The V and J genes are TRBV6-4 and TRBJ2-1; tentatively, D is TRBD1 (6 bases). CDR3 length: 13 amino acids. Looked up from germline, CDR1 is MRHNA and CDR2 is SNTAGT. V lost 2 bases, J lost 5 bases, and 7 bases lay in between. This chain's CDR3 is CASSDGTNNEQFF. In DNA form, the CDR3 reads TGTGCCAGCAGTGACGGGACAAACAATGAGCAGTTCTTC.

The rearrangement links TRBV7-3 to TRBJ2-2, with 9 bases that match TRBD1. The CDR3 is 16 amino acids. The J segment lost 4 bases and the V segment lost 1 base, leaving 4 bases of the junction unmatched. Germline V gene data show CDR1 as SGHTA and CDR2 as FQGTGA. The CDR3 region has the DNA TGTGCCAGCAGCTTAAGGACAGGGGATGGCACCGGGGAGCTGTTTTTT. Translating gives CASSLRTGDGTGELFF.

The chain has TRBV29-1 and TRBJ1-2, with 7 bases aligning to TRBD1. V lost 6 bases to trimming and J lost 4 bases; unmatched junction nucleotides: 11. The CDR3 extends over 14 amino acids. Germline CDR1 and CDR2: SQVTM and ANQGSEA. CDR3 sequence: CSVGPGQEGYGYTF. CDR3 sequence (DNA): TGCAGCGTCGGGCCCGGACAGGAGGGCTATGGCTACACCTTC.

The chain recombines TRBV2 with TRBJ1-2; D possibly corresponds to TRBD1 (5 bases). The CDR3 loop spans 13 amino acids. Germline CDR1 is SNHLY and CDR2 is FYNNEI. The V and J ends lost 4 bases and 4 bases respectively, with 10 bases between them. CDR3 loop: CASSGAGSYGYTF. CDR3 sequence (DNA): TGTGCCAGCAGTGGGGCAGGGTCCTATGGCTACACCTTC.

The chain uses TRBV7-9 and TRBJ2-1, with D possibly matching TRBD2 (5 bases). The CDR3 totals 15 residues. V lost 7 bases and J 8 bases, leaving 21 bases between the germline ends. Looked up from germline, CDR1 is SEHNR and CDR2 is FQNEAQ (reference sequence). DNA of the CDR3: TGTGCCAGCAAATCTCGGAGGTTGGGGTGGGATGAGCAGTTCTTC. Its protein product is CASKSRRLGWDEQFF. Full variable domain (rest looked up from reference TRBV7-9 and TRBJ2-1): DTGVSQNPRHKITKRGQNVTFRCDPISEHNRLYWYRQTLGQGPEFLTYFQNEAQLEKSRLLSDRFSAERPKGSFSTLEIQRTEQGDSAMYLCASKSRRLGWDEQFFGPGTRLTVL.

The chain has TRBV27 and TRBJ2-2; 12 nucleotides agree with TRBD2. The V gene's germline CDR1 is MNHEY and CDR2 SMNVEV (reference sequence). Unmatched junction bases numbered 3, after V lost 6 bases and J lost 1 base. The CDR3 contains 16 residues. This CDR3 reads CASRLAGGENTGELFF. As DNA, the CDR3 is TGTGCCAGCAGACTAGCGGGGGGCGAGAACACCGGGGAGCTGTTTTTT.

This clone has a single count. The V gene is TRBV5-6, the J gene TRBJ1-5; 8 bases match TRBD1. Per germline, CDR1 SGHDT and CDR2 YYEEEE. This CDR3 contains 15 residues. V shed 3 bases, J shed 1 base, and the junction held 3 bases outside the gene matches. CDR3 bases: TGTGCCAGCAGCTCGCAGGGGGCAAGCAATCAGCCCCAGCATTTT. Protein sequence: CASSSQGASNQPQHF. Full variable domain (remainder filled in from reference TRBV5-6 and TRBJ1-5): DAGVTQSPTHLIKTRGQQVTLRCSPKSGHDTVSWYQQALGQGPQFIFQYYEEEERQRGNFPDRFSGHQFPNYSSELNVNALLLGDSALYLCASSSQGASNQPQHFGDGTRLSIL.

The V gene is TRBV6-1, the J gene TRBJ1-2, with 8 positions matching TRBD1. V was pared by 5 bases and J by 4 bases, with 9 bases of the junction left unmatched. CDR3 size: 15 residues. From germline, CDR1 is MNHNS and CDR2 SASEGT. The CDR3 nucleotides are TGTGCCAGCAGTTTGGACAGGGCGGCCTTCTATGGCTACACCTTC. Translated: CASSLDRAAFYGYTF.

V gene TRBV5-4 combines with J gene TRBJ2-1, with TRBD2 matching 10 bases. Germline V gives CDR1 SGHNT, CDR2 YYREEE (reference sequence). The CDR3 sequence is 17 residues long. V lost 0 bases to trimming and J lost 1 base; unmatched junction nucleotides: 4. The CDR3 DNA sequence: TGTGCCAGCAGCTTGGGAGCGGGAGGGTATTCCTACAATGAGCAGTTCTTC. Amino acid sequence: CASSLGAGGYSYNEQFF.

The chain employs TRBV2 and TRBJ2-2; 9 bases are a match to TRBD2. The CDR3 is made up of 14 amino acids. The germline gives CDR1 SNHLY, CDR2 FYNNEI. V lost 7 bases and J lost 4; bases outside the gene matches: 4. CDR3 sequence: CASTGTSSTGELFF. For the CDR3, the DNA is TGTGCCAGCACCGGGACTAGCAGCACCGGGGAGCTGTTTTTT.

V gene TRBV10-3 combines with J gene TRBJ1-4, with D uncertain. This CDR3 is 13 amino acids long. Germline lookup yields CDR1 ENHRY and CDR2 SYGVKD. Trimming removed 11 bases at V and 0 bases at J, with 10 bases between. The CDR3 sequence is CASSSSTNEKLFF. CDR3 in DNA: TGTGCCTCCAGTTCATCAACTAATGAAAAACTGTTTTTT.

CDR3 in DNA: TGTGCCAGCAGCCCTAGCGGGGGGGCCTTAGATACGCAGTATTTT. Its translation is CASSPSGGALDTQYF. The rearrangement joins TRBV7-9 to TRBJ2-3; 12 nucleotides line up with TRBD2. Germline assignment: CDR1 SEHNR and CDR2 FQNEAQ (reference sequence). J was trimmed by 5 bases and V by 5 bases; bases with no gene match: 5. This CDR3 has 15 amino acids.

The chain uses TRBV5-1 and TRBJ2-1; 13 bases line up with TRBD2. From germline, CDR1 is SGHRS and CDR2 YFSETQ. The CDR3 runs to 15 residues. The V gene end was trimmed by 1 base and the J gene end by 11 bases; junction bases not matched to a gene: 6. The CDR3 DNA is TGCGCCAGCAGCTTGCTTGGGACTAGCGGGGATAAGCAGTTCTTC. Translating it yields CASSLLGTSGDKQFF. Drawing the rest from reference TRBV5-1 and TRBJ2-1, the complete variable domain is KAGVTQTPRYLIKTRGQQVTLSCSPISGHRSVSWYQQTPGQGLQFLFEYFSETQRNKGNFPGRFSGRQFSNSRSEMNVSTLELGDSALYLCASSLLGTSGDKQFFGPGTRLTVL.

This clone is a singleton in its sample. The chain has TRBV12-5 and TRBJ1-3, with D uncertain. Germline CDR1 is LGHNT and CDR2 is FRNRAP. The CDR3 covers 14 residues. With 2 bases removed from V and 4 bases from J, the gap between germline ends came to 9 bases. Here the CDR3 DNA reads TGTGCTAGTGGTTTGACAGTTCCGGGAAACACCATATATTTT. Residues: CASGLTVPGNTIYF.

The gene calls are TRBV21-1 and TRBJ2-7; the D segment call TRBD1 is taken from the table without a DNA check. TRBV21-1 is annotated as a pseudogene. The CDR3 is 16 residues long. In DNA, the CDR3 is TGTGCCAGCAGCAAACAAGGCGGCAGGGTCTCCTACGAGCAGTACTTC. Its translation: CASSKQGGRVSYEQYF.